These 11 T cell receptor beta chains were sequenced from one sample in a study of T cells after yellow fever vaccination. TCRdb re-called the 5' RACE reads with MiXCR, one entry per CDR3 protein. The sample includes 600,000 to 750,000 distinct CDR3 sequences, 9% to 15% of them seen just once. The specimen comprised PBMCs, sampled on the day of the yellow fever booster vaccination. These receptors originate from a man aged 25-40 years who received the YFV17D yellow fever vaccine.

Many counts were recorded for this clonotype. This sequence joins TRBV7-9 and TRBJ2-5; D ambiguous. V was cut by 1 base and J by 0 bases, with 6 bases left in between. Germline V gives CDR1 SEHNR, CDR2 FQNEAQ (reference sequence). This CDR3 has 14 residues. In DNA, the CDR3 is TGTGCCAGCAGCTTAGGGCATGACCAAGAGACCCAGTACTTC. It codes for CASSLGHDQETQYF.

This clonotype was observed a few times. The chain recombines TRBV7-9 with TRBJ1-3; TRBD1 aligns across 7 bases. Trimming took 4 bases from V and 7 from J; bases not matched to a gene: 13. Germline values: CDR1 SEHNR, CDR2 FQNEAQ (reference sequence). The CDR3 is made up of 16 amino acids. The CDR3 is CASSSPYDRAFNTIYF. CDR3 in DNA: TGTGCCAGCAGCTCCCCTTACGACAGGGCGTTCAACACCATATATTTT.

The V call is TRBV27, the J call TRBJ2-5; 12 bases fit TRBD2. Losses at the gene ends were 3 bases for V and 5 bases for J; bases not matched to a gene: 13. Looked up from germline, CDR1 is MNHEY and CDR2 is SMNVEV (reference sequence). The CDR3 loop spans 18 amino acids. The CDR3 reads CASSFGLAGSYSGETQYF. The CDR3 nucleotides are TGTGCCAGCAGTTTCGGACTAGCGGGGTCATACTCGGGGGAGACCCAGTACTTC.

The chain couples TRBV5-1 to TRBJ2-4; D remains unclear. V lost 7 bases and J lost 0, with 11 bases in between. Germline V gives CDR1 SGHRS, CDR2 YFSETQ. This CDR3 comprises 14 residues. The CDR3: CASAEGLAKNIQYF. The CDR3 bases are TGCGCCAGCGCTGAAGGGCTAGCCAAAAACATTCAGTACTTC.

The rearrangement links TRBV7-2 to TRBJ2-5, with D perhaps TRBD1 or TRBD2 (5 bases each). With 5 bases removed from V and 4 bases from J, the gap between germline ends came to 14 bases. There are 14 residues in the CDR3. Germline V lookup: CDR1 SGHTA, CDR2 FQGNSA. This CDR3 reads CASSTARDLETQYF. The CDR3 nucleotides are TGTGCCAGCAGCACCGCGAGGGACCTAGAGACCCAGTACTTC. Using reference TRBV7-2 and TRBJ2-5 for the parts outside the CDR3, the full variable domain is GAGVSQSPSNKVTEKGKDVELRCDPISGHTALYWYRQSLGQGLEFLIYFQGNSAPDKSGLPSDRFSAERTGGSVSTLTIQRTQQEDSAVYLCASSTARDLETQYFGPGTRLLVL.

The genes are TRBV29-1 and TRBJ1-5; D is uncertain. Trimming shortened V by 4 bases and J by 5 bases, and 15 bases separated the two germline ends. The germline V gene has CDR1 SQVTM and CDR2 ANQGSEA. The CDR3 runs 14 residues. The CDR3 sequence: CSVVFVGVDQPQHF. DNA for the CDR3: TGCAGCGTTGTTTTCGTTGGGGTTGATCAGCCCCAGCATTTT.

This clonotype was found a few times. The chain is built from TRBV18 and TRBJ2-3; no firm D call. The V gene's germline CDR1 is KGHSH and CDR2 LQKENI. The CDR3 totals 11 residues. V was cut by 2 bases and J by 5 bases, with 2 bases left in between. The CDR3 loop reads CASSPIDTQYF. The CDR3 region has the DNA TGTGCCAGCTCACCAATAGATACGCAGTATTTT. The whole variable domain, remainder taken from reference TRBV18 and TRBJ2-3, is NAGVMQNPRHLVRRRGQEARLRCSPMKGHSHVYWYRQLPEEGLKFMVYLQKENIIDESGMPKERFSAEFPKEGPSILRIQQVVRGDSAAYFCASSPIDTQYFGPGTRLTVL.

This clonotype was seen a handful of times. The gene calls are TRBV24-1 and TRBJ2-1, with 7 bases identical to TRBD1. This CDR3 is 16 amino acids long. Germline loops: CDR1 KGHDR, CDR2 SFDVKD. V lost 0 bases, J lost 4 bases, and 5 bases stayed unmatched. CDR3 sequence (DNA): TGTGCCACCAGTGATTTGGGACCGACAGGGTACAATGAGCAGTTCTTC. Its protein product is CATSDLGPTGYNEQFF.

J is TRBJ2-7 and V is TRBV19, with D possibly TRBD2 on 6 matching bases. Germline values: CDR1 LNHDA, CDR2 SQIVND (reference sequence). V gave up 0 bases and J gave up 6 bases, with 12 bases separating them. This CDR3 is 14 amino acids long. This chain's CDR3 is CASSIDGGSGEQYF. The CDR3 DNA reads as TGTGCCAGTAGTATAGACGGAGGGTCGGGCGAGCAGTACTTC.

This clonotype was recorded many times. The CDR3 here is CASSKGRDRGRLKYF. CDR3 sequence (DNA): TGTGCCAGCAGCAAAGGCCGGGACAGGGGCCGGCTCAAGTACTTC. The chain employs TRBV21-1 and TRBJ2-7; TRBD1 is taken as the D call from the table, unchecked against the DNA. TRBV21-1 corresponds to a pseudogene. This CDR3 has 15 residues.

The CDR3 nucleotides are TGTGCCAGCAGCCAAGACAGGGGGGTTTACTATGGCTACACCTTC. Translated, it gives CASSQDRGVYYGYTF. This chain links TRBV7-2 with TRBJ1-2; TRBD1 matches 9 bases. V trimming: 5 bases; J trimming: 3 bases; junction bases outside the gene matches: 7. There are 15 residues in the CDR3. CDR1 and CDR2 from the germline V gene are SGHTA and FQGNSA.